Reported below is one TCR beta chain. Germline V gene sequence: CDR1 SEHNR, CDR2 FQNEAQ (reference sequence). The CDR3 is made up of 13 amino acids. V was pared by 6 bases and J by 4 bases, with 4 bases of the junction left unmatched. Libraries were prepared by immunoSEQ multiplex PCR; TCRdb keeps only in-frame clonotypes and omits some of them. The sample shows 35,000 to 50,000 clones, 90% of them seen only once. This entry is derived from a study of blood T cell repertoires in COVID-19. The chain carries TRBV7-9 and TRBJ2-3; TRBD2 matches at 7 bases. The source of this sequence is a man aged 50 to 60 with active COVID-19. Sequencing was done on a sample of peripheral blood. The chain's CDR3 is CASRPGRADTQYF. In DNA form, the CDR3 reads TGTGCCAGCAGACCAGGGAGGGCAGATACGCAGTATTTT.